The source of this TCR beta chain is a study of cytomegalovirus exposure and HLA in healthy donors. About the study: Earlier, some 170 million T cells were analyzed, and some 120 million unique TCR beta sequences were found among them. Study outcomes and limitations: Associated with cytomegalovirus, according to the listing, were 150 to 200 TCR beta chains. No immune exposure information besides CMV serostatus was available.

Notes on this clone: Its specificity is unknown.

Primers included in the PCR were 60 Vbeta and 13 Jbeta primers. The repertoire was sequenced with immunoSEQ multiplex PCR; TCRdb's copy has only in-frame clones and lacks some. The data hold 200,000 or so clones, with approximately 80% observed a single time. Per germline, CDR1 MNHEY and CDR2 SVGAGI. This CDR3 has 13 residues. V was trimmed by 0 bases and J by 6 bases, leaving 5 bases between them. This sequence originates from a man aged 25 to 40 in good health and CMV-seronegative. The sequenced sample was PBMCs. V usage is TRBV6-5 and J usage is TRBJ2-2; D is uncertain. CDR3 loop: CASSYSFAGELFF. The CDR3 DNA is TGTGCCAGCAGTTACTCGTTCGCCGGGGAGCTGTTTTTT.